The 31 T cell receptor beta chains below all came from one sample that was sequenced in a study of CD8+ T cells in alopecia areata. Sequencing used cDNA as its template, made by extracting RNA and reverse transcribing it. Sequencing was performed with immunoSEQ multiplex PCR; in TCRdb, only in-frame clones are kept and a portion is missing. The sample yields 150,000 to 200,000 clones, about two thirds seen once. Treatment denoted: oral pan-JAK inhibitor, 5-10 mg twice daily. The sample consisted of CD4+ T cells sorted from blood, taken at week 4, from a patient treated with tofacitinib. The source is a human donor with alopecia areata.

The J gene is TRBJ2-5, the V gene TRBV7-2; 9 bases align to TRBD2. The germline V gene encodes CDR1 SGHTA and CDR2 FQGNSA. Trimming at V came to 4 bases and at J to 6 bases, leaving 15 bases not matched to a gene. CDR3 length: 17 amino acids. The CDR3 DNA is TGTGCCAGCAGCTCCCGTGGAGCGGGGGGCCCTCGTCAGACCCAGTACTTC. Protein sequence: CASSSRGAGGPRQTQYF.

The rearrangement links TRBV5-4 to TRBJ2-1; 8 bases line up with TRBD2. Germline assignment: CDR1 SGHNT and CDR2 YYREEE (reference sequence). The CDR3 totals 15 residues. Trimming at V came to 4 bases and at J to 5 bases, leaving 8 bases not matched to a gene. CDR3 in DNA: TGTGCCAGCAGCCTCTCGGTCGGGGGGGACAATGAGCAGTTCTTC. Amino acid sequence: CASSLSVGGDNEQFF.

The V call is TRBV2, the J call TRBJ2-3, with 10 bases matching TRBD1. V lost 6 bases to trimming and J lost 9 bases; unmatched junction nucleotides: 0. Germline V CDR1 and CDR2: SNHLY, FYNNEI. This CDR3 spans 11 amino acids. The CDR3 region has the DNA TGTGCCAGCAGGGACAGGGGGACGCAGTATTTT. Its protein is CASRDRGTQYF.

The chain links TRBV4-3 to TRBJ1-6, with D uncertain. The CDR3 sequence is 16 residues long. Germline loops: CDR1 LGHNA, CDR2 YSLEER. Trimming left V 1 base short and J 6 bases short, with 13 bases between. DNA for the CDR3: TGCGCCAGCAGCCAAGGGCCCAGTAGAGTTAATTCACCCCTCCACTTT. This sequence encodes CASSQGPSRVNSPLHF.

This clone has a handful of counts. The chain is built from TRBV29-1 and TRBJ2-5; no definite D call. The CDR3 runs 13 residues. In germline, CDR1 is SQVTM, CDR2 ANQGSEA. Deletions cut 3 bases from V and 1 base from J, with 9 bases between. Here the CDR3 DNA reads TGCAGCGTTGATATACAGACCCAAGAGACCCAGTACTTC. It encodes CSVDIQTQETQYF.

This sequence joins TRBV27 and TRBJ2-6; D may be TRBD1 or TRBD2 (5 bases each). Germline CDR1 reads MNHEY; CDR2 reads SMNVEV (reference sequence). The CDR3 totals 17 residues. V dropped 6 bases and J dropped 0 bases, with 15 bases sitting between them. CDR3 bases: TGTGCCAGCAGCCTGTGGGGGTTAAACTCTGGGGCCAACGTCCTGACTTTC. This translates into CASSLWGLNSGANVLTF.

As for this clone: One end of the junction is discordant with germline, which a read error may explain. The V gene is TRBV7-2, the J gene TRBJ2-3; 10 positions agree with TRBD2. The CDR3 has 15 residues. The germline V gene encodes CDR1 SGHTA and CDR2 FQGNSA. CDR3 sequence: CASSLAGGPSDTQYF. In nucleotides, the CDR3 is TGTGCCAGCAGTTTAGCGGGGGGCCCCTCAGATACGCAGTATTTT.

This chain connects TRBV5-6 to TRBJ2-5; a possible D gene is TRBD1 (5 bases). V gave up 4 bases and J gave up 4 bases, with 14 bases separating them. CDR1 is SGHDT, CDR2 YYEEEE, per germline. This CDR3 spans 14 amino acids. The CDR3 coding sequence is TGTGCCAGCAGCCCCTCATGGGGCGGAGAGACCCAGTACTTC. It yields the protein CASSPSWGGETQYF.

The chain recombines TRBV7-2 with TRBJ2-5; maybe TRBD1 (6 bases). The last part of the DNA fits TRBJ2-7 better; the J call may be wrong. CDR1 is SGHTA and CDR2 is FQGNSA in the germline V gene. CDR3 size: 15 residues. Here the CDR3 reads CASSRPLWTDYEQYF. CDR3 DNA: TGTGCCAGCAGTCGACCCTTGTGGACAGATTACGAGCAGTACTTC.

J is TRBJ1-2 and V is TRBV6-5; D is possibly TRBD1 (5 bases). V lost 6 bases, J lost 7 bases, and 12 bases lay in between. CDR3 size: 12 residues. Germline V lookup: CDR1 MNHEY, CDR2 SVGAGI. Here the CDR3 reads CASRTWDGGYTF. DNA for the CDR3: TGTGCCAGCAGGACCTGGGACGGTGGCTACACCTTC.

Regarding this clone: The sample contains more than one DNA sequence encoding this CDR3. V and J are TRBV5-6 and TRBJ2-5; D unclear. The CDR3 extends over 13 amino acids. With 1 base removed from V and 0 bases from J, the gap between germline ends came to 4 bases. The germline CDR1 and CDR2 sequences are SGHDT and YYEEEE. DNA for the CDR3: TGTGCCAGCAGCTTGCCAGACCAAGAGACCCAGTACTTC. Protein sequence: CASSLPDQETQYF.

In its sample, this clone was seen once. V and J are TRBV29-1 and TRBJ2-7; possibly TRBD1 or TRBD2 for D (5 bases each). Per germline, CDR1 SQVTM and CDR2 ANQGSEA. This CDR3 spans 11 amino acids. The ends were cut back, 7 bases at V and 3 bases at J, with 10 bases in the middle. The CDR3 reads CSAGTVYEQYF. For the CDR3, the DNA is TGCAGCGCCGGGACCGTCTACGAGCAGTACTTC.

The chain is built from TRBV30 and TRBJ1-4; D is unresolved. This CDR3 region has 12 residues. V was clipped by 1 base and J by 8 bases, with 8 bases between them. Germline assignment: CDR1 GTSNPN and CDR2 SVGIG (reference sequence). This chain's CDR3 is CAWSEGEEKLFF. Here the CDR3 DNA reads TGTGCCTGGAGTGAGGGAGAAGAAAAACTGTTTTTT.

This clone was seen only a few times. The chain uses TRBV29-1 and TRBJ2-5; perhaps TRBD1 as D (6 bases). The CDR3 runs 12 residues. The V gene lost 5 bases and the J gene lost 4 bases, with 11 bases spanning the gap. The germline V gene has CDR1 SQVTM and CDR2 ANQGSEA. The CDR3 region has the DNA TGCAGCGTTCGAGTAGGGGGAGAGACCCAGTACTTC. Amino acids: CSVRVGGETQYF.

The chain is built from TRBV4-1 and TRBJ1-2, with D hard to call. The V and J ends lost 1 base and 6 bases respectively, with 15 bases between them. The CDR3 sequence is 15 residues long. Germline CDR1 reads MGHRA; CDR2 reads YSYEKL. CDR3 protein: CASSQGLELPHGYTF. The CDR3 nucleotides are TGCGCCAGCAGCCAAGGATTGGAGCTACCTCATGGCTACACCTTC.

CDR3 protein: CASSYITGSRGEAFF. The CDR3, as DNA: TGTGCCAGCAGCTATATAACAGGGTCTCGGGGTGAAGCTTTCTTT. The chain employs TRBV7-2 and TRBJ1-1; D is perhaps TRBD1 (6 bases). The CDR3 runs 15 residues. The V end lost 4 bases, the J end lost 7 bases, and 19 bases lay between the germline ends. Germline V CDR1 and CDR2: SGHTA, FQGNSA.

V gene TRBV6-5 combines with J gene TRBJ1-5, with TRBD1 matching over 7 bases. The length of the CDR3 is 15 residues. Germline V gene sequence: CDR1 MNHEY, CDR2 SVGAGI. With 6 bases clipped from V and 5 bases from J, the junction kept 10 bases outside the gene matches. The chain's CDR3 is CASSPRGIGYQPQHF. The CDR3 DNA reads as TGTGCCAGCAGCCCCAGGGGGATTGGATATCAGCCCCAGCATTTT.

J is TRBJ2-2 and V is TRBV18; D ambiguous. Trimming shortened V by 1 base and J by 2 bases, and 11 bases separated the two germline ends. In germline, CDR1 is KGHSH, CDR2 LQKENI. The CDR3 sequence is 16 residues long. CDR3 in amino acids: CASSPLSITNTGELFF. CDR3 in DNA: TGTGCCAGCTCACCACTTTCCATCACTAACACCGGGGAGCTGTTTTTT.

This clone appeared a single time. The gene calls are TRBV15 and TRBJ2-3; D is perhaps TRBD2 (7 bases). The V gene lost 3 bases and the J gene lost 2 bases, with 12 bases spanning the gap. Per the germline V gene, CDR1 is LNHNV and CDR2 is YYDKDF (reference sequence). This CDR3 contains 15 residues. CDR3 in DNA: TGTGCCACCAGCAGTGACGGGGGGCTCACAGATACGCAGTATTTT. It specifies CATSSDGGLTDTQYF.

The rearrangement uses TRBV29-1 and TRBJ2-7; D is possibly TRBD2 (7 bases). V gave up 3 bases and J gave up 5 bases, with 11 bases separating them. Germline-derived CDR1 and CDR2 are SQVTM and ANQGSEA. The CDR3 spans 12 residues. CDR3 coding DNA: TGCAGCGTTGACAGGGGAGGGGACGAGCAGTACTTC. Translated, it gives CSVDRGGDEQYF.

This clone is a singleton in its sample. The chain is built from TRBV30 and TRBJ2-5, with TRBD1 identical over 8 bases. Losses at the gene ends were 2 bases for V and 8 bases for J; bases not matched to a gene: 13. The length of the CDR3 is 15 residues. Germline CDR1 GTSNPN, CDR2 SVGIG (reference sequence). The chain's CDR3 is CAWSLTTGVRGTQYF. The CDR3 nucleotides are TGTGCCTGGAGTCTCACGACAGGGGTTAGGGGTACCCAGTACTTC.

V usage is TRBV7-2 and J usage is TRBJ1-6; D perhaps matches TRBD1 (5 bases). Per the germline V gene, CDR1 is SGHTA and CDR2 is FQGNSA. V lost 5 bases and J 12 bases, leaving 14 bases between the germline ends. The CDR3 runs 13 residues. The chain's CDR3 is CASSPWDQGPLHF. CDR3 nucleotide sequence: TGTGCCAGCAGCCCGTGGGACCAGGGACCCCTCCACTTT.

This clone has a handful of counts. V and J are TRBV9 and TRBJ2-1; D may be TRBD1 (5 bases). This CDR3 is 14 amino acids long. Trimming cost V 0 bases and J 9 bases, with 13 bases left between them. Germline CDR1 is SGDLS and CDR2 is YYNGEE. The CDR3 nucleotides read TGTGCCAGCAGCGTAGAGCAGGGTCTGAGTGAGCAGTTCTTC. As protein: CASSVEQGLSEQFF.

As for this clone: At one end the junction does not follow the germline gene, possibly because of a read error. Other DNA sequences in the sample encode the same CDR3. The rearrangement joins TRBV30 to TRBJ1-1; D is ambiguous. The CDR3 totals 12 residues. Germline-derived CDR1 and CDR2 are GTSNPN and SVGIG (reference sequence). CDR3 sequence reads: CAWTAARTEAFF. DNA for the CDR3: TGTGCCTGGACGGCGGCAAGAACTGAAGCCTTCTTT.

V usage is TRBV7-9 and J usage is TRBJ1-1; D is uncertain. The germline V gene has CDR1 SEHNR and CDR2 FQNEAQ (reference sequence). V lost 5 bases and J lost 0, with 7 bases in between. The CDR3 contains 13 residues. Written as DNA, the CDR3 is TGTGCCAGCAGCCTTGATATGAACACTGAAGCTTTCTTT. It is translated as CASSLDMNTEAFF.

This clone appeared a few times. The J gene is TRBJ1-1, the V gene TRBV18; D call uncertain. V shed 2 bases and J shed 0 bases, with 1 base lying between them. The CDR3 is 12 residues long. Per the germline V gene, CDR1 is KGHSH and CDR2 is LQKENI. The DNA of the CDR3 is TGTGCCAGCTCACCAATGAACACTGAAGCTTTCTTT. Residues: CASSPMNTEAFF.

The chain combines TRBV30 with TRBJ2-1, with D tentatively TRBD2 (5 bases). CDR1 GTSNPN and CDR2 SVGIG come from the germline V gene (reference sequence). CDR3 length: 11 amino acids. V was cut by 4 bases and J by 8 bases, with 9 bases left in between. CDR3 loop: CAWTGFDEQFF. The DNA for the CDR3 is TGTGCCTGGACGGGGTTTGATGAGCAGTTCTTC.

The genes are TRBV1 and TRBJ2-7; the table's D call, TRBD1, was not checked against the DNA. TRBV1 is noted as a pseudogene. This CDR3 has 14 residues. CDR3 coding DNA: TGCACCAGCAGCCAAGTCCAAACAGGGGGCGAGCAGTACTTC. It translates to CTSSQVQTGGEQYF.

This clone was seen just once. The chain has TRBV5-6 and TRBJ2-5; D is possibly TRBD2 (5 bases). The germline V gene has CDR1 SGHDT and CDR2 YYEEEE. The CDR3 is made up of 12 amino acids. Trimming took 4 bases from V and 5 from J, leaving 9 bases between them. The CDR3 sequence: CASSQRAETQYF. DNA of the CDR3: TGTGCCAGCAGCCAGAGGGCGGAGACCCAGTACTTC.

The chain joins TRBV29-1 to TRBJ1-1; tentatively, D is TRBD1 (5 bases). Germline V gene lookup returns CDR1 SQVTM and CDR2 ANQGSEA. V lost 5 bases and J lost 3, with 10 bases in between. The CDR3 consists of 12 residues. The chain's CDR3 is CSVQGGDTEAFF. For the CDR3, the DNA is TGCAGCGTTCAGGGTGGGGACACTGAAGCTTTCTTT.

About this clone: One end of the junction does not line up with germline, which may come from a read error. The chain is built from TRBV30 and TRBJ1-2, with D possibly TRBD1 on 5 matching bases. Germline V CDR1 and CDR2: GTSNPN, SVGIG (reference sequence). The CDR3 length is 13 residues. The CDR3: CAWNGDRERPPTF. CDR3 bases: TGTGCCTGGAATGGAGACAGAGAGAGGCCCCCGACTTTC.